Presented here are 2 T cell receptor beta chains from one specimen sequenced in a study of T-cell memory formation after mild COVID-19. TCRdb redid the calling of the 5' RACE reads with MiXCR, one entry per CDR3 protein. The table records approximately 350,000 distinct CDR3 sequences, 25% to 30% of them present only once. Input material: PBMCs or a T cell subset sorted from them (not recorded which). These receptor sequences come from an adult woman who had mild COVID-19 (a few samples of this study predate the infection). Cell type and time point are not known.

There are a few counts of this clonotype. The V gene is TRBV3-1, the J gene TRBJ1-1; TRBD1 might be the D (5 bases). The V gene lost 2 bases and the J gene lost 8 bases, with 21 bases spanning the gap. Germline lookup yields CDR1 LGHDT and CDR2 YNNKEL (reference sequence). CDR3 length: 16 residues. CDR3 protein: CASSQISRDPPEEAFF. The CDR3, as DNA: TGTGCCAGCAGCCAAATATCCCGGGACCCCCCGGAGGAAGCTTTCTTT.

The rearrangement joins TRBV4-2 to TRBJ2-1; D possibly corresponds to TRBD1 (5 bases). Germline V CDR1 and CDR2: LGHNA, YNFKEQ. The CDR3 is 13 residues long. The germline V and J ends were trimmed by 4 bases and 6 bases, with 10 bases remaining between them. CDR3 protein: CASSPTESNEQFF. For the CDR3, the DNA is TGTGCCAGCAGCCCGACAGAATCCAATGAGCAGTTCTTC.